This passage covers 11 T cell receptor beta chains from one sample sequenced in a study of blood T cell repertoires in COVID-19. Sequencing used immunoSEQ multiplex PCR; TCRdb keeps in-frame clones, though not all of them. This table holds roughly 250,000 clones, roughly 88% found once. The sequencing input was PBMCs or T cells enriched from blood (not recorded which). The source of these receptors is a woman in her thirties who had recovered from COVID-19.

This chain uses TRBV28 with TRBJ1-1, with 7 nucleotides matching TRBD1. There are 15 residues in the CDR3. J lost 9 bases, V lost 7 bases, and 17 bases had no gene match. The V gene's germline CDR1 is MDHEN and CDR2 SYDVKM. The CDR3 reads CASNPTGTAVPKAFF. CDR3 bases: TGTGCCAGCAACCCGACCGGGACAGCAGTTCCTAAAGCTTTCTTT. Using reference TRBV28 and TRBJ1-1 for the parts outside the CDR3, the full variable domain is DVKVTQSSRYLVKRTGEKVFLECVQDMDHENMFWYRQDPGLGLRLIYFSYDVKMKEKGDIPEGYSVSREKKERFSLILESASTNQTSMYLCASNPTGTAVPKAFFGQGTRLTVV.

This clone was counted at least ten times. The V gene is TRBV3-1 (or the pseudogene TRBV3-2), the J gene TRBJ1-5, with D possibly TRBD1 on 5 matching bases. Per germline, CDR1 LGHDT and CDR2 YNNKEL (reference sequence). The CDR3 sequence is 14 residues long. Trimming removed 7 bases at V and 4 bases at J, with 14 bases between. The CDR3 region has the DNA TGTGCCAGCATGGGGCCGGGGGTAAATCAGCCCCAGCATTTT. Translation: CASMGPGVNQPQHF.

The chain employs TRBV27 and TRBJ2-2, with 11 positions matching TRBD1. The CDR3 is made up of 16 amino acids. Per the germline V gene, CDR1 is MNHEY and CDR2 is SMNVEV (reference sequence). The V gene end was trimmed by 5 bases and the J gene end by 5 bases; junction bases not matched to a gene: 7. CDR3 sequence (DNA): TGTGCCAGCAGTACCAGGACAGGGGGCTGGACCGGGGAGCTGTTTTTT. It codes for CASSTRTGGWTGELFF.

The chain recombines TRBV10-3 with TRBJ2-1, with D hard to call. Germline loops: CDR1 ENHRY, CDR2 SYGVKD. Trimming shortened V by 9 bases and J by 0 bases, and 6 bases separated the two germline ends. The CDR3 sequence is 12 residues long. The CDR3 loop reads CAIANSYNEQFF. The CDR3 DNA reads TGTGCCATAGCGAACTCCTACAATGAGCAGTTCTTC.

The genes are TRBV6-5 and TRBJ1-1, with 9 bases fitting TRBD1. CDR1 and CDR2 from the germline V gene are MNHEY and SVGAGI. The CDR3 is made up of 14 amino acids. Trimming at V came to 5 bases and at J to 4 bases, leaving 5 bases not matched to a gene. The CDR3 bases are TGTGCCAGCAGTACGGGGACAGGGCGCACTGAAGCTTTCTTT. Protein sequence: CASSTGTGRTEAFF.

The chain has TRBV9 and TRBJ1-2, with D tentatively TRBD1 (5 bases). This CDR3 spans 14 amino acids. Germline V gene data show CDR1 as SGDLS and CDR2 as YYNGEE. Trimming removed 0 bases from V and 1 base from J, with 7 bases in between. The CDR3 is CASSVDQGNYGYTF. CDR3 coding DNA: TGTGCCAGCAGCGTAGATCAGGGTAACTATGGCTACACCTTC.

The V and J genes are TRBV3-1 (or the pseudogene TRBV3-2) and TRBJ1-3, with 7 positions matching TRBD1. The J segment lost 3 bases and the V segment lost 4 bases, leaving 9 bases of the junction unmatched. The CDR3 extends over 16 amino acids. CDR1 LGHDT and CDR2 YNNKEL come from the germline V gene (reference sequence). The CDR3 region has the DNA TGTGCCAGCAGCCCCACAGGGGCGATTGGTGGAAACACCATATATTTT. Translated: CASSPTGAIGGNTIYF.

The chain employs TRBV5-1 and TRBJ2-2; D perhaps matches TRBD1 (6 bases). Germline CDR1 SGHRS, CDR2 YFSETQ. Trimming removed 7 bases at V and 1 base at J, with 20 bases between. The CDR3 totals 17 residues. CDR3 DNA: TGCGCCAGCCAAGGGGGTTCGAATTTTATGAACACCGGGGAGCTGTTTTTT. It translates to CASQGGSNFMNTGELFF.

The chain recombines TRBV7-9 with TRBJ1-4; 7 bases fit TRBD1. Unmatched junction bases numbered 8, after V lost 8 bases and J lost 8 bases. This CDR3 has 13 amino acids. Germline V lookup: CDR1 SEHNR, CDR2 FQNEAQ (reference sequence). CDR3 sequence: CASRPSGGEKLFF. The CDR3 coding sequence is TGTGCCAGCCGACCTTCAGGGGGGGAAAAACTGTTTTTT. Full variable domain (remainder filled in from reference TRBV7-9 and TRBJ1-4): DTGVSQNPRHKITKRGQNVTFRCDPISEHNRLYWYRQTLGQGPEFLTYFQNEAQLEKSRLLSDRFSAERPKGSFSTLEIQRTEQGDSAMYLCASRPSGGEKLFFGSGTQLSVL.

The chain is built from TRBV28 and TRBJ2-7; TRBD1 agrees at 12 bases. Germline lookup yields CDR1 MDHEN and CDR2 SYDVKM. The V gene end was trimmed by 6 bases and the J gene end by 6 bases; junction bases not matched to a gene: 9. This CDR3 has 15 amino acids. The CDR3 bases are TGTGCCAGCAGCTCCGGGGGGACAGGGGGCAGCGAGCAGTACTTC. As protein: CASSSGGTGGSEQYF.

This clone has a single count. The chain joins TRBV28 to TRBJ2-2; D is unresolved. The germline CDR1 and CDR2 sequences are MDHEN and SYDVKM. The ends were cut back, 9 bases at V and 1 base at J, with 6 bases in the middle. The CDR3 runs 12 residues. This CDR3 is CASPGNTGELFF. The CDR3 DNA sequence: TGTGCCAGTCCAGGGAACACCGGGGAGCTGTTTTTT.